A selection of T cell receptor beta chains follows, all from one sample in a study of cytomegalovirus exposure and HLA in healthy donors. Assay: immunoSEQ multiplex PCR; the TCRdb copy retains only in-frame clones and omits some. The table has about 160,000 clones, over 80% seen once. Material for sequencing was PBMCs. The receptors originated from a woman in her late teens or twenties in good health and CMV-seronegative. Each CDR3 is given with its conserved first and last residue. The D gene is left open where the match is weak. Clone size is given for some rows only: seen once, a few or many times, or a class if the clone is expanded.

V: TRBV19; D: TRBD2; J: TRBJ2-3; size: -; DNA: TGTGCCAGTAGACCCATCGGGACTAGCGGCACAGATACGCAGTATTTT; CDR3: CASRPIGTSGTDTQYF
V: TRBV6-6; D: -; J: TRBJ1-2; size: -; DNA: TGTGCCAGCAGTTACTCGGGGCAGGGAAACTATGGCTACACCTTC; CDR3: CASSYSGQGNYGYTF
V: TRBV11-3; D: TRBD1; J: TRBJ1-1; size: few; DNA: TGTGCCAGCAGCTTAAGGTACAGGGGGACTGAAGCTTTCTTT; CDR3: CASSLRYRGTEAFF
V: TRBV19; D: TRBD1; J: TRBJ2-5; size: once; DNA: TGTGCCAGTAGGATGTCCAGGGGGTTCCAAGAGACCCAGTACTTC; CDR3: CASRMSRGFQETQYF
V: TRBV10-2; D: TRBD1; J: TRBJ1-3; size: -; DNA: TGCGCCAGCAGTGGGCAGGGACAGAGCTCTGGAAACACCATATATTTT; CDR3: CASSGQGQSSGNTIYF
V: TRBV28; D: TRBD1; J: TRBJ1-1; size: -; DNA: TGTGCCAGCAGTTTTGGCGACAGGGAGAACACTGAAGCTTTCTTT; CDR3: CASSFGDRENTEAFF
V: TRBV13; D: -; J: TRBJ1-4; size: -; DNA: TGTGCCAGCAGCTTCTATGCAACTAATGAAAAACTGTTTTTT; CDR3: CASSFYATNEKLFF
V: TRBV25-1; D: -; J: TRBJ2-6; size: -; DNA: TGTGCCAGCACGGCCGGACTTAGCGGAGGCGCTGGGGCCAACGTCCTGACTTTC; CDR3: CASTAGLSGGAGANVLTF
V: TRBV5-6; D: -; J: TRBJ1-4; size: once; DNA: TGTGCCAGCAGCCGGGGGATGACTAATGAAAAACTGTTTTTT; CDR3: CASSRGMTNEKLFF
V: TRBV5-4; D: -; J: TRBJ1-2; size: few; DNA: TGTGCCAGCAGCTTTCGGGGTTATGACTATGGCTACACCTTC; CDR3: CASSFRGYDYGYTF
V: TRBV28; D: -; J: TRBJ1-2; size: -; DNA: TGTGCCAGCTCGCAGTCAGGTTCCCTCTATGGCTACACCTTC; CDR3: CASSQSGSLYGYTF
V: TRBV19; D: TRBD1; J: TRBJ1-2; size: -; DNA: TGTGCCAGTAGTATTCTAGCTCAGGTGGGGACAGAAGATGGCTACACCTTC; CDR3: CASSILAQVGTEDGYTF
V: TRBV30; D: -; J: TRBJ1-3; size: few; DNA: TGTGCCTGGAGTGTTAGCATTCTGAGAGGAAACACCATATATTTT; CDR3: CAWSVSILRGNTIYF
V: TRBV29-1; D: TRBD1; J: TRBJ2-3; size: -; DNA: TGCAGCGTTGAGCTAAGGGGGACAGACACAGATACGCAGTATTTT; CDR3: CSVELRGTDTDTQYF
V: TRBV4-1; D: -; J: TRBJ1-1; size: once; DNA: TGCGCCAGCAGCCAACGACGGGATTCTGGGGAAGCTTTCTTT; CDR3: CASSQRRDSGEAFF
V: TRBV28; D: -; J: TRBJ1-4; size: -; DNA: TGTGCCAGCAGTTTATTAGTGAGTCGGGGAGCTAATGAAAAACTGTTTTTT; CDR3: CASSLLVSRGANEKLFF
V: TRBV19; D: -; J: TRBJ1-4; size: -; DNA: TGTGCCAGTAGTATAGGCACAGCCTATAATGAAAAACTGTTTTTT; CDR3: CASSIGTAYNEKLFF
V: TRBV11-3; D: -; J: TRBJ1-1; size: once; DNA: TGTGCCAGCAGCCCCGGGGGAGAAGCTTTCTTT; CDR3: CASSPGGEAFF
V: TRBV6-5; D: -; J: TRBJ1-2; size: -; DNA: TGTGCCAGCATATCCAGGGGTAGCGATGGCTACACCTTC; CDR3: CASISRGSDGYTF
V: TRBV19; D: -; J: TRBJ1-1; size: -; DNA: TGTGCCAGCCGGCCCGGGGGATTTACTGAAGCTTTCTTT; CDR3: CASRPGGFTEAFF
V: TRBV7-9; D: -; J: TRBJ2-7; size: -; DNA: TGTGCCAGCAGCTCGCGAGGGTTGGGCGAGCAGTACTTC; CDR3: CASSSRGLGEQYF
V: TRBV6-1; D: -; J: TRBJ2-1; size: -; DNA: TGTGCCAGCAGTGACGAGACAGTACAATACTACAATGAGCAGTTCTTC; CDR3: CASSDETVQYYNEQFF
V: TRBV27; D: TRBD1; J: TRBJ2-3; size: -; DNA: TGTGCCAGCAGTTTATCCTCCGGGACAGGGGCACACACAGATACGCAGTATTTT; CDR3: CASSLSSGTGAHTDTQYF
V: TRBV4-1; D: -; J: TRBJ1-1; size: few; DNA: TGCGCCAGCAGCCTAGGGAGGACTGAAGCTTTCTTT; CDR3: CASSLGRTEAFF
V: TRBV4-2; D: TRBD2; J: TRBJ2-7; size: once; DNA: TGTGCCAGCAGCCAAGTAGTAGCGGGGGACTACGAGCAGTACTTC; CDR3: CASSQVVAGDYEQYF
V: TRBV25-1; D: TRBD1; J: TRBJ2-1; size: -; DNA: TGTGCCAGCAGTGACTCGGGACAGGGGGTTCGGCAGTTCTTC; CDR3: CASSDSGQGVRQFF
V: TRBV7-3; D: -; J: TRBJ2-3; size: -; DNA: TGTGCCAGCAGCCTAAGCACAGATACGCAGTATTTT; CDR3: CASSLSTDTQYF
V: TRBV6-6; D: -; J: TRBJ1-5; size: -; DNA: TGTGCCAGCAGTAGCCGACAGGGCAATCAGCCCCAGCATTTT; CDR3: CASSSRQGNQPQHF
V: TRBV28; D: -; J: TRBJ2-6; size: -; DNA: TGTGCCAGCAGTTTACCGGGGACTGGGGCCAACGTCCTGACTTTC; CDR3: CASSLPGTGANVLTF
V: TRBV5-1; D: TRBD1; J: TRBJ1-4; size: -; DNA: TGCGCCAGCAGCTACCAGGGGGCCCCAACTAATGAAAAACTGTTTTTT; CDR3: CASSYQGAPTNEKLFF